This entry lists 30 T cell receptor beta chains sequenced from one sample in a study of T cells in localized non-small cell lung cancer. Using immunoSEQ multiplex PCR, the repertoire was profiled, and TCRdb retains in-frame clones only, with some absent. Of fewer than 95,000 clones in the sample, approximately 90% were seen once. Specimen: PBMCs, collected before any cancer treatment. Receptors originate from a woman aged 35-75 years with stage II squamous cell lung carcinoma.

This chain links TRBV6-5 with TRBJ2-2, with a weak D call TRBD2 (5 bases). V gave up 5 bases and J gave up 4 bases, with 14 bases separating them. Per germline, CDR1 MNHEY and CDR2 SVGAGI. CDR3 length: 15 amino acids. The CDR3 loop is CASSPRRVVTGELFF. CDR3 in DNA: TGTGCCAGCAGTCCTCGGCGGGTGGTCACCGGGGAGCTGTTTTTT.

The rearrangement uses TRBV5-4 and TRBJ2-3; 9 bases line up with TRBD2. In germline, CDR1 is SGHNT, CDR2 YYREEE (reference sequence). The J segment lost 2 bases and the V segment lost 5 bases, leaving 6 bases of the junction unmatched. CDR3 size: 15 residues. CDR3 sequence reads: CASSRTSEVTDTQYF. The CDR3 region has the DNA TGTGCCAGCAGTCGGACTAGCGAAGTCACAGATACGCAGTATTTT.

CDR3 sequence reads: CASLDGARSYEQYF. The CDR3 nucleotides are TGTGCCAGCCTCGACGGGGCGCGCTCCTACGAGCAGTACTTC. The chain has TRBV7-9 and TRBJ2-7; D possibly uses TRBD1 or TRBD2 (5 bases each). Germline V CDR1 and CDR2: SEHNR, FQNEAQ (reference sequence). This CDR3 is built from 14 residues. V lost 8 bases, J lost 0 bases, and 14 bases lay in between.

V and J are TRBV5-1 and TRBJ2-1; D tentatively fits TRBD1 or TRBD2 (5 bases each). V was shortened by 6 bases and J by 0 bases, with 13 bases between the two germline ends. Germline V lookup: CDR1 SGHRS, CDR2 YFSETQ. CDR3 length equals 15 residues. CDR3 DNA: TGCGCCAGCACCTTCGGGGCTAACTCCTACAATGAGCAGTTCTTC. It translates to CASTFGANSYNEQFF.

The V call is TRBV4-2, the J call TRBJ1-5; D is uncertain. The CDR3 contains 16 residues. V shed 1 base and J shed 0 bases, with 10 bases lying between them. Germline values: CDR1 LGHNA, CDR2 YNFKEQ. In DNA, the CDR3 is TGTGCCAGCAGCCAAGGGCCCCAAAGTAGCAATCAGCCCCAGCATTTT. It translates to CASSQGPQSSNQPQHF.

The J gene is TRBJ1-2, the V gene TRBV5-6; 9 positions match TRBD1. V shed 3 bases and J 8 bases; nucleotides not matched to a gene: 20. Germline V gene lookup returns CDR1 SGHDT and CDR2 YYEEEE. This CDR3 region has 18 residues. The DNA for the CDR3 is TGTGCCAGCAGCTCGGACGCTGGGACAGGGTGGTTATTTGGAGGCTACACCTTC. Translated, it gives CASSSDAGTGWLFGGYTF.

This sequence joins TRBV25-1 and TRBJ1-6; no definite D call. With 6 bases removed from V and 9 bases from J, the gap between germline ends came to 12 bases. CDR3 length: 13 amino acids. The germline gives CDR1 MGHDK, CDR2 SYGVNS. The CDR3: CASSPLISSPLHF. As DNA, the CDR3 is TGTGCCAGCAGCCCCCTGATAAGTTCACCCCTCCACTTT.

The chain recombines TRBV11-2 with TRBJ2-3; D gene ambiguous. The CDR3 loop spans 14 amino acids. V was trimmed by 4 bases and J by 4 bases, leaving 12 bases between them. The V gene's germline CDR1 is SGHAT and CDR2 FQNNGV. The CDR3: CASSSSLGADTQYF. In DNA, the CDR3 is TGTGCCAGCAGCTCTTCACTTGGCGCAGATACGCAGTATTTT.

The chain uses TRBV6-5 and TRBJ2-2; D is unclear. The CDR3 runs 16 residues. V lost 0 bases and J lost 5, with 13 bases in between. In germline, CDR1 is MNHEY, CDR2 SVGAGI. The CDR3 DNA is TGTGCCAGCAGTTACTCGAGGCGGATGGGGACCGGGGAGCTGTTTTTT. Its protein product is CASSYSRRMGTGELFF.

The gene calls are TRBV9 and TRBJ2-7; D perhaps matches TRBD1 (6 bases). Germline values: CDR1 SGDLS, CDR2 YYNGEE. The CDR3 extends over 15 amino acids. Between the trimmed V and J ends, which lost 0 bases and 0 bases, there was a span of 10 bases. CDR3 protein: CASSVGGLPSYEQYF. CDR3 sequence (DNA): TGTGCCAGCAGCGTAGGGGGGCTACCCTCCTACGAGCAGTACTTC.

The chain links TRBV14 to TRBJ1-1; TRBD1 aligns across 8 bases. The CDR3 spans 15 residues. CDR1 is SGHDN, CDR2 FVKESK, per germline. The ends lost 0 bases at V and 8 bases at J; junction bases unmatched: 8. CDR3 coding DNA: TGTGCCAGCAGCCAAGACTGGACAGGGAACAGCGAAGCTTTCTTT. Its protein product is CASSQDWTGNSEAFF.

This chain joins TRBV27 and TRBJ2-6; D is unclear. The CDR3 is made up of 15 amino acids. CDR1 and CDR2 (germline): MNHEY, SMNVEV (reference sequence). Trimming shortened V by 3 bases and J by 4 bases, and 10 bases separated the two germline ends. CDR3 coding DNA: TGTGCCAGCAGTTTCCTACCTGTCGGGGCCAACGTCCTGACTTTC. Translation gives CASSFLPVGANVLTF.

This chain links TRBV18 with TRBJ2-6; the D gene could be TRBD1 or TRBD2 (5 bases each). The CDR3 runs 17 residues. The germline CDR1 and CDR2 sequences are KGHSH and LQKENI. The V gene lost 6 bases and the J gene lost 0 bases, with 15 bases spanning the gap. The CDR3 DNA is TGTGCCAGCTCCCCAACGGGGCCCACCTCTGGGGCCAACGTCCTGACTTTC. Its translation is CASSPTGPTSGANVLTF.

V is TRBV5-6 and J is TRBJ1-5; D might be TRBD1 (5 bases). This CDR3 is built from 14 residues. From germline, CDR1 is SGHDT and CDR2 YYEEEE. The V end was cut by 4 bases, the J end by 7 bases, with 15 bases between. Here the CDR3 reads CASSLAQGIQPQHF. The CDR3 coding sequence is TGTGCCAGCAGCCTAGCTCAGGGAATCCAGCCCCAGCATTTT.

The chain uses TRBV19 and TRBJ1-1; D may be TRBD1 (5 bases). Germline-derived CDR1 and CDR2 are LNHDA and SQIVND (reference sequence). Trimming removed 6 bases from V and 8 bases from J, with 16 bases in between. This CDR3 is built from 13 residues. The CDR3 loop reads CASRTRQGLEAFF. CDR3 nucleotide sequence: TGTGCCAGTAGGACTCGGCAGGGCTTAGAAGCTTTCTTT.

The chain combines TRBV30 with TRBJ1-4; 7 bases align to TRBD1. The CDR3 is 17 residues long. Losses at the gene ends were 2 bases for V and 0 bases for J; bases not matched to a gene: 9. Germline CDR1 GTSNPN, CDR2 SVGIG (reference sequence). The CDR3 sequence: CAWSPYDRVATNEKLFF. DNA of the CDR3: TGTGCCTGGAGTCCTTACGACAGGGTGGCAACTAATGAAAAACTGTTTTTT.

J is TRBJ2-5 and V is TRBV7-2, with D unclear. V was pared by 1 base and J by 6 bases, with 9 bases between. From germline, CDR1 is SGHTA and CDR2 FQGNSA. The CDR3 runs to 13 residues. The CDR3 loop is CASSLGLGKTQYF. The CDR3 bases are TGTGCCAGCAGCTTAGGGCTAGGGAAGACCCAGTACTTC.

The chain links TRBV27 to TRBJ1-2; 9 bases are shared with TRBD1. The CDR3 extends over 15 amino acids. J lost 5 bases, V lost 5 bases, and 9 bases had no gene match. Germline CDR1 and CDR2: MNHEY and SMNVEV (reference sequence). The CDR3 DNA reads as TGTGCCAGCAGTGAAAACAGGGGGCTAGGGTATGGCTACACCTTC. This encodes CASSENRGLGYGYTF.

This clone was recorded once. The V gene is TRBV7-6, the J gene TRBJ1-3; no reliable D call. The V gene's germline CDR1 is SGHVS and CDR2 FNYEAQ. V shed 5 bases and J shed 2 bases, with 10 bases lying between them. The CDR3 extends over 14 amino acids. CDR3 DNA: TGTGCCAGCAGCCCCGGTGGAGCTGGAAACACCATATATTTT. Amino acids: CASSPGGAGNTIYF. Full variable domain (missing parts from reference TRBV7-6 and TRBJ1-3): GAGVSQSPRYKVTKRGQDVALRCDPISGHVSLYWYRQALGQGPEFLTYFNYEAQQDKSGLPNDRFSAERPEGSISTLTIQRTEQRDSAMYRCASSPGGAGNTIYFGEGSWLTVV.

For the CDR3, the DNA is TGCGCCAGCAGCTGGAGCTCTGGAAACACCATATATTTT. Translating it yields CASSWSSGNTIYF. The V call is TRBV5-1, the J call TRBJ1-3; D not resolved. This CDR3 has 13 amino acids. The germline CDR1 and CDR2 sequences are SGHRS and YFSETQ. The germline V and J ends were trimmed by 3 bases and 0 bases, with 4 bases remaining between them.

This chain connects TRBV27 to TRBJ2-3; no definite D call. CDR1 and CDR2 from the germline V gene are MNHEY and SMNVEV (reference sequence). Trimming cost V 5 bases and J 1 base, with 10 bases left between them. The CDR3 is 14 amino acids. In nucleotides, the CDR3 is TGTGCCAGCAGTCCGCCGACCCGCACAGATACGCAGTATTTT. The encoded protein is CASSPPTRTDTQYF.

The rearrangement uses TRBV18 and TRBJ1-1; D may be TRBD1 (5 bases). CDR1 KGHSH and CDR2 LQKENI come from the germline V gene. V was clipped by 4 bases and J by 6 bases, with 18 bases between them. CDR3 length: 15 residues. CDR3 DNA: TGTGCCAGCTCACTAGGTTCAGGACAAGAATCTGAAGCTTTCTTT. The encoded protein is CASSLGSGQESEAFF.

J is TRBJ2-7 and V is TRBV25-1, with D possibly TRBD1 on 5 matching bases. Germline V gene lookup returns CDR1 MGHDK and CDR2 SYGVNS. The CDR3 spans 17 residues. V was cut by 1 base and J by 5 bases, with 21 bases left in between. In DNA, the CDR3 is TGTGCCAGCAGTGAATGGCAAACGGACATGGCTGTCGACGAGCAGTACTTC. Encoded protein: CASSEWQTDMAVDEQYF.

Here the CDR3 DNA reads TGTGCCAGCAGCTTTTCGGGGAACACTGAAGCTTTCTTT. Translating gives CASSFSGNTEAFF. The V call is TRBV11-1, the J call TRBJ1-1; D call uncertain. The CDR3 has 13 amino acids. Germline V gene data show CDR1 as SGHAT and CDR2 as FQDESV (reference sequence). With 3 bases removed from V and 1 base from J, the gap between germline ends came to 6 bases.

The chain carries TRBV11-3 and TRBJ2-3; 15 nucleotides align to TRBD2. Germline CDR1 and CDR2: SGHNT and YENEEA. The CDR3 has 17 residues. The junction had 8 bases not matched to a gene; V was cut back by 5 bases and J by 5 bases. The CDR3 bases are TGTGCCAGCAGCCCCGGGACTAGCGGGGGGCAGGGAGATACGCAGTATTTT. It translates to CASSPGTSGGQGDTQYF.

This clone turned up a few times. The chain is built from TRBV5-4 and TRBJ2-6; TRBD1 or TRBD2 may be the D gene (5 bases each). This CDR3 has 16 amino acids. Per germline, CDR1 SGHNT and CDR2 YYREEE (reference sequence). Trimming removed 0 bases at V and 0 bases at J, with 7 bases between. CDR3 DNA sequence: TGTGCCAGCAGCTTGGGGGGGATCTCTGGGGCCAACGTCCTGACTTTC. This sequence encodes CASSLGGISGANVLTF.

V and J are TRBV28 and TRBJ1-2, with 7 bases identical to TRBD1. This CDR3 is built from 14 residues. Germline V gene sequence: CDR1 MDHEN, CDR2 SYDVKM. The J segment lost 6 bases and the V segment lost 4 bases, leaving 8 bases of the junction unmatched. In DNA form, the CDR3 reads TGTGCCAGCAGTTCGGACAGGCAGGGGGATGGCTACACCTTC. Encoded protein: CASSSDRQGDGYTF.

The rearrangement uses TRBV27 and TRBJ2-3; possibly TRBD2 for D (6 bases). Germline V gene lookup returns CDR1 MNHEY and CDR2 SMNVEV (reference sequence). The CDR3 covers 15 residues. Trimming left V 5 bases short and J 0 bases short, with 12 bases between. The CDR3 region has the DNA TGTGCCAGCAGTGGTAGACTAGGGAGCACAGATACGCAGTATTTT. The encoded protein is CASSGRLGSTDTQYF.

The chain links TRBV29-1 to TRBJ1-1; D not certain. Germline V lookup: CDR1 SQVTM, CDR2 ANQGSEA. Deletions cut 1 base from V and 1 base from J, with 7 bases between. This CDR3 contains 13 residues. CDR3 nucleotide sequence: TGCAGCGTTGAAGTTAAGACGAACACTGAAGCTTTCTTT. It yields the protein CSVEVKTNTEAFF.

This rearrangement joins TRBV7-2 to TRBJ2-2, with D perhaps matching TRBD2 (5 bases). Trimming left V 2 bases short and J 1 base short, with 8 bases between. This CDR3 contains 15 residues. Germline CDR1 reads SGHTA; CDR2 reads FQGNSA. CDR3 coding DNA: TGTGCCAGCAGCTTATCCGGGAAGAACACCGGGGAGCTGTTTTTT. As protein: CASSLSGKNTGELFF.